A single TCR beta chain is shown here with its context. Its target is unknown. Sample-barcoded 5' priming and a J-beta primer mix drove a second PCR of about 6 to 12 cycles. MiXCR was run by TCRdb on the 5' RACE reads, yielding one entry per CDR3 protein. This sample has about 1.6 million distinct CDR3 sequences, with 34% found just once. The entry originates in a study of blood T cells in healthy people across ages. Findings of the study overall: More naive CD4+ cells and higher diversity were found in long-lived than in aged donors.

V lost 1 base and J 11 bases, leaving 24 bases between the germline ends. Germline V gene sequence: CDR1 SGDLS, CDR2 YYNGEE. This CDR3 is 16 amino acids long. The chain carries TRBV9 and TRBJ2-5; D may be TRBD2 (6 bases). The receptor's source is a woman in her twenties or thirties in good health. The sample was blood. The CDR3 is CASSVSASGLKAEQYF. DNA of the CDR3: TGTGCCAGCAGCGTATCGGCCAGCGGGCTTAAAGCGGAGCAGTACTTC.